This T cell receptor beta chain appears in the sequencing data of a study of T cell repertoires in aging, cancer and after chemotherapy. In its sample, this clonotype ranks as medium-sized. TCR beta rearrangements were amplified from peripheral blood genomic DNA. Rearranged V-D-J TRB sequences were amplified with a mixed TRB-A/B primer pool. A single record per CDR3 protein comes from TCRdb applying MiXCR to the multiplex PCR reads. The sample holds roughly 1,800 distinct CDR3 sequences, about a quarter seen once. The CDR3 totals 18 residues. Germline V lookup: CDR1 SGHNT, CDR2 YYREEE (reference sequence). Between the trimmed V and J ends, which lost 5 bases and 0 bases, there was a span of 20 bases.

The source is a human donor with a solid tumor. The chain has TRBV5-4 and TRBJ1-4; D is unclear. The sequenced sample was blood. CDR3 bases: TGTGCCAGCAGTTTTGGTTCTGGTAGCCCTACAACTAATGAAAAACTGTTTTTT. Its translation: CASSFGSGSPTTNEKLFF.